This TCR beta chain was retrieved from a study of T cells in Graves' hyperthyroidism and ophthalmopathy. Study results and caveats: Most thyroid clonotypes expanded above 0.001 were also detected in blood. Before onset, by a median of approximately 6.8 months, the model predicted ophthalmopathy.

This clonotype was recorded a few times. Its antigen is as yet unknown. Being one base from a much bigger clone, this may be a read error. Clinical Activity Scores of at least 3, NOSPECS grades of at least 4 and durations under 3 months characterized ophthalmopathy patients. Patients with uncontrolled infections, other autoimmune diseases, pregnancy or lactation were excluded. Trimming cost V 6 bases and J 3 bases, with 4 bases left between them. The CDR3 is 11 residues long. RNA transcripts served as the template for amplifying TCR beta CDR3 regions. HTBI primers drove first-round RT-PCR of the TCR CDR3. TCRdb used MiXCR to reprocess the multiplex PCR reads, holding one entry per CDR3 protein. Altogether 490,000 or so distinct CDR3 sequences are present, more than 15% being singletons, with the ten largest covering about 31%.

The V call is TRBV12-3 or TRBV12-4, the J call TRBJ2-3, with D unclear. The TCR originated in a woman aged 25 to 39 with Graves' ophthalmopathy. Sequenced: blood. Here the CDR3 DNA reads TGTGCCAGCAGGGAAACAGATACGCAGTATTTT. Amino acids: CASRETDTQYF.